This T cell receptor (beta chain) was profiled in a study of T cells in Graves' hyperthyroidism and ophthalmopathy. Findings and caveats of the study: Most thyroid-expanded clonotypes above 0.001 were also found in blood.

This clonotype came up many times. Its antigen is unknown. The CDR3 is made up of 14 amino acids. V was pared by 6 bases and J by 0 bases, with 12 bases between. In germline, CDR1 is MNHNS, CDR2 SASEGT. Amplification of TCR beta CDR3 regions was performed using RNA transcripts as template. TCR CDR3 regions were first amplified by RT-PCR with HTBI primers. TCRdb re-called the multiplex PCR reads with MiXCR, one entry per CDR3 protein. This sample yields 500,000 to 750,000 distinct CDR3 sequences, of which roughly 14% are seen a single time; around 7.5% belongs to the top ten. This clonotype originated in a woman between 25 and 40 years old with Graves' hyperthyroidism. This chain uses TRBV6-1 with TRBJ2-7, with D perhaps TRBD1 (5 bases). The sample comprised blood. The CDR3 nucleotides are TGTGCCAGCAGAACGAGACAGAACTCCTACGAGCAGTACTTC. Its translation is CASRTRQNSYEQYF.